The T cell receptor beta chain described here comes from a study of monozygotic twins with inflammatory bowel disease. Study-level findings and limits: Distinction of different T cell subtypes was not possible. Inverse Simpson values showed less TCRbeta diversity in IBD patients than in their healthy co-twins.

Template-switch reactions added UMIs with a 6-nucleotide sample barcode. TCRdb reprocessed the 5' RACE reads, keeping one entry per CDR3 protein, no DNA. This sample's table reports approximately 400,000 distinct CDR3 sequences. As regards this clonotype: No antigen is known for it.

This CDR3 is 12 amino acids long. Germline CDR1 is SGHAT and CDR2 is FQNNGV. The chain is built from TRBV11-2 and TRBJ2-1; lacking DNA, the TRBD1 call made by TCRdb goes unchecked. The sequence derives from a human donor with ulcerative colitis or Crohn's disease, or a healthy co-twin of an affected twin (not recorded which). Specimen: blood. The CDR3 region is CASSLVGTSEVF. The full variable domain, its missing parts supplied by reference TRBV11-2 and TRBJ2-1, is EAGVAQSPRYKIIEKRQSVAFWCNPISGHATLYWYQQILGQGPKLLIQFQNNGVVDDSQLPKDRFSAERLKGVDSTLKIQPAKLEDSAVYLCASSLVGTSEVFGPGTRLTVL.